The clone carrying this T cell receptor beta chain was recorded a few times. The method was immunoSEQ multiplex PCR; TCRdb's version includes in-frame clones alone and lacks a portion of them. Of around 200,000 clones in the sample, approximately 88% were seen once. CDR3 size: 15 residues. V was trimmed by 1 base and J by 7 bases, leaving 16 bases between them. The V gene's germline CDR1 is LNHDA and CDR2 SQIVND (reference sequence). The data are from a study of blood T cell repertoires in COVID-19. The chain recombines TRBV19 with TRBJ1-1; D perhaps matches TRBD1 (5 bases). This TCR derives from a man younger than 30 with acute COVID-19. The material sequenced was PBMCs or T cells enriched from blood (not recorded which). The CDR3, as DNA: TGTGCCAGTAGTATAGCAAACGCAAGGGGATATGAAGCTTTCTTT. Protein product: CASSIANARGYEAFF.